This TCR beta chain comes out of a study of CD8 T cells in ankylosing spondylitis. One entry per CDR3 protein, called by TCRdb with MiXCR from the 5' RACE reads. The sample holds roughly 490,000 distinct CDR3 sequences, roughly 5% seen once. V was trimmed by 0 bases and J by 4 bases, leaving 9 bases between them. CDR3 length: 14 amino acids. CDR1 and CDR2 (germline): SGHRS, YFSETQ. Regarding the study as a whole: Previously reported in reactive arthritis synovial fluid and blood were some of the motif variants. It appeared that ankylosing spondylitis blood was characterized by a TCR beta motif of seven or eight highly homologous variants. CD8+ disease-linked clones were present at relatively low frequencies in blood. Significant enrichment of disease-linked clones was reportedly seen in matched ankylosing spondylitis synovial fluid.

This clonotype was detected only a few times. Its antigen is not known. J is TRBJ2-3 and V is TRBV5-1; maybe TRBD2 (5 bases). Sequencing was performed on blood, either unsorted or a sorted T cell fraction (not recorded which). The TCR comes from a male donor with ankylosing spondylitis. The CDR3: CASSLAGWPDTQYF. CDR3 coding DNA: TGCGCCAGCAGCTTGGCGGGGTGGCCAGATACGCAGTATTTT.